This T cell receptor (beta chain) comes out of a study of immune cell composition in non-small cell lung cancer. Broader study findings: Dominant in vivo tumour-associated clones were not shown to share tumour-reactive sequences. Tumour TCR-beta clonality showed no significant link to smoking pack-years. Overall clonality, unlike maximal tumour-associated clone frequency, did not predict TIL reactivity.

The CDR3 has 16 residues. Germline assignment: CDR1 LGHNA and CDR2 YSLEER. V shed 0 bases, J shed 7 bases, and the junction held 6 bases outside the gene matches. Profiled with immunoSEQ multiplex PCR; TCRdb holds only in-frame clones, not every one. Among over 4,500 clones, 60% to 85% were seen once, and the ten largest hold 22%. In the case of this clone: Its target is not known.

This sequence originates from a human donor with non-small cell lung cancer. What was sequenced was lung tumor tissue. The chain uses TRBV4-3 and TRBJ2-1; 10 positions agree with TRBD2. For the CDR3, the DNA is TGCGCCAGCAGCCAAGATCCCAGCGGGGGGGTGAATGAGCAGTTCTTC. It specifies CASSQDPSGGVNEQFF.